This T cell receptor beta chain was identified during a study of blood T cell repertoires in COVID-19. Overall study context: Spain, Italy and the United States supplied samples that represented acute and convalescent COVID-19. T cells, B-cell-depleted T cells, or PBMCs supplied cDNA or gDNA.

Source study methods: Estimation of nucleated cell counts was performed using reference gene primer amplification. Only in-frame clones appear in the TCRdb table, and some are missing; sequencing was by immunoSEQ multiplex PCR. V, J and clone size are those of that table, while D and trimming were read from the DNA. The sample holds 13,000 or so clones, around four fifths seen once. The length of the CDR3 is 13 residues. V dropped 3 bases and J dropped 1 base, with 4 bases sitting between them. CDR1 and CDR2 from the germline V gene are MDHEN and SYDVKM. This receptor was taken from a man in his forties with active or convalescent COVID-19. The sample consisted of peripheral blood. The chain recombines TRBV28 with TRBJ1-5; D is unresolved. The CDR3 protein is CASSFQSNQPQHF. CDR3 sequence (DNA): TGTGCCAGCAGTTTCCAGAGCAATCAGCCCCAGCATTTT.